This TCR beta chain was sequenced during a study of technical replicates of blood from a handful of donors. CDR3 length: 13 amino acids. V trimming: 6 bases; J trimming: 4 bases; junction bases outside the gene matches: 5. The germline CDR1 and CDR2 sequences are MGHDK and SYGVNS. TCRdb keeps only in-frame clones here, not all; method: immunoSEQ multiplex PCR. The table includes approximately 69,000 clones, around 97% detected once. Sequenced: T cells isolated from PBMCs. The clonotype was recovered from a human donor in good health. The V gene is TRBV25-1, the J gene TRBJ1-2; 7 nucleotides match TRBD1. CDR3 amino acids: CASRAGGLYGYTF. The DNA of the CDR3 is TGTGCCAGCAGGGCAGGGGGACTCTATGGCTACACCTTC.